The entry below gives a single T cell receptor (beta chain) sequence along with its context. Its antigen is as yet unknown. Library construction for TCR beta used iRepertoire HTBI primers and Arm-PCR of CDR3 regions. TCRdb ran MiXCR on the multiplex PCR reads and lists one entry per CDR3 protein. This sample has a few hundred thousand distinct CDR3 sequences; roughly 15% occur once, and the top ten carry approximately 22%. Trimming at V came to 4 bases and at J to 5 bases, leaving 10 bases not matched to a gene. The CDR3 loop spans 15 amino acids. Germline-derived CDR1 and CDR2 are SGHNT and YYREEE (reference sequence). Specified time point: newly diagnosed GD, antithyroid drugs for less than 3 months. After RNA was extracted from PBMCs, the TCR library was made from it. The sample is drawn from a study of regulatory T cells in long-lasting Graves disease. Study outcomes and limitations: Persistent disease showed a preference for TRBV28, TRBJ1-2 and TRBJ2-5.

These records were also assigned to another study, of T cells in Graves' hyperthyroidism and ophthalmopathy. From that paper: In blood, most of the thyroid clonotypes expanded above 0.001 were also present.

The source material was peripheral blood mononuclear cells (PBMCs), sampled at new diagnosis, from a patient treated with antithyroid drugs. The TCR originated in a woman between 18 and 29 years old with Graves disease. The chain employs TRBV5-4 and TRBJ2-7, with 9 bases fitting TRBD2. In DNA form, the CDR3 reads TGTGCCAGCAGCCCAGGGACTAGCCATCTCAACGAGCAGTACTTC. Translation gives CASSPGTSHLNEQYF.